This T cell receptor (beta chain) comes out of a study of molecular identifiers for immune sequencing clone quantification. Study-level background: Replicate RNA came from about 20,000 or 100,000 naive CD8 cells and was split five ways, and four parts were sequenced. Study results and caveats: Single-cell amounts of spiked Jurkat TCR RNA were reportedly detectable among about a million naive cells.

As regards this clonotype: Antigen: not known.

Sorted cell numbers of about 19,000 to 1,000,000, with 10%, 30% or 50% RNA, served as input for naive CD8 libraries. Naive CD8 T cell sorting was performed on the CD8+CD4-CCR7+CD45RA+ phenotype. Trimming took 1 base from V and 1 from J, leaving 19 bases between them. The CDR3 is made up of 19 amino acids. Germline CDR1 is MNHEY and CDR2 is SMNVEV (reference sequence). MiXCR was run by TCRdb on the PCR reads, yielding one entry per CDR3 protein. The profile shows around 100,000 distinct CDR3 sequences, around 30% of them singletons. This rearrangement joins TRBV27 to TRBJ1-4; maybe TRBD1 (6 bases). Sequencing was done on a sample of naive CD8+ T cells from blood, with Jurkat cell RNA spiked in. Subset noted: FACS-sorted CD8+CD4-CCR7+CD45RA+ naive T cells. This TCR was recovered from a human donor in good health. Some libraries in this study had Jurkat cell RNA spiked in. CDR3 nucleotides: TGTGCCAGCAGTTTATTTCAGGGGCCGGGGGGTGGAACTAATGAAAAACTGTTTTTT. Protein: CASSLFQGPGGGTNEKLFF.